This TCR beta chain was found in a study of T-cell reconstitution after alpha-beta-depleted transplantation in children. The study's findings and limits: Surviving recipient T cells and intrathymic progenitors accounted for some patients' high TCRbeta diversity at day 60.

The length of the CDR3 is 15 residues. Trimming cost V 6 bases and J 6 bases, with 18 bases left between them. The germline V gene encodes CDR1 SGHAT and CDR2 FQNNGV. TCRbeta library construction was performed incorporating unique molecular identifiers. TCRdb re-called the PCR reads with MiXCR, one entry per CDR3 protein. Here the sample spans fewer than 550,000 distinct CDR3 sequences, 15% to 20% being singletons. This clonotype was found a few times. Antigen: not known. This sample comprised PBMCs, mostly from graft donor cells, obtained 360 days after TCRalphabeta/CD19-depleted stem cell transplant. The J gene is TRBJ2-1, the V gene TRBV11-2; D is perhaps TRBD2 (5 bases). This TCR was sampled from a boy younger than two who had a stem cell transplant for Wiskott-Aldrich syndrome, so the T cells may come from the graft donor. The CDR3 DNA follows: TGTGCCAGCAGACTCCCTGGGGTTCGGGGCAATGAGCAGTTCTTC. This translates into CASRLPGVRGNEQFF.